The following is a T cell receptor beta chain sequence with its context. Its binding antigen is unknown. Per-nucleotide qualities are absent, and no much larger clonotype sits a single base away. These data are taken from a study of identifying expanded T cells in peripheral blood (dated by TCRdb to the late 2010s). Background on the whole study: Four technical replicates, made by sequencing separate aliquots from the same pool of genomic DNA, were compared pairwise.

The immunoSEQ Assay, which relies on bias-controlled multiplex PCR amplification of genomic DNA, was used to profile TCRbeta CDR3 regions. In the original analysis: To quantify the absolute abundance of each unique TCRbeta CDR3 region, the sequences were collapsed and filtered. Differential abundance was assessed using a binomial (Fisher-equivalent) model and a beta-binomial model in which time-dependent variance fitted from healthy donors was added. Any clone with fewer than 5 combined templates was excluded, and a clone was called differentially abundant if its Benjamini-Hochberg FDR was below 0.01. Using the form v = (b*log(k)+a)^2, the beta-binomial variance was modeled as a function of the total template count across the two samples. In TCRdb, the immuneACCESS table is reduced to in-frame sequences with V and J assigned. These tables do not hold every clone; where another copy was compared, an unresolved V gene accounts for under half, and the others remain unexplained. The DNA was the basis for D and trimming; V, J and clone size are from that table. This sample is represented by around 85,000 clones; about 88% of them were singletons. About 3% of the sample goes to the ten largest clones.

V is cut back by 0 bases and J by 4 bases, with 14 bases in the junction unmatched. Spanning cysteine to phenylalanine, the CDR3 consists of 18 amino acids. The retained sequence is limited to the CDR3, 54 bases, with the frame set at the first base. CDR1 and CDR2 (SGDLS, YYNGEE) derive from the germline V gene. Study-wide findings and limitations: Both the number of clones called differentially abundant and the false-positive rate were significantly reduced by the beta-binomial model across all healthy-donor time intervals. The binomial model flagged approximately 1.2 differentially abundant clones between technical replicates but around 15 over about 2 weeks and 18 to 20 over roughly 4 weeks. The authors expected biological variance in healthy repertoires might increase further over much longer intervals such as months to years. In all healthy donors, the variance in clone template counts between samples taken around 2 weeks apart rose significantly as total template count increased.

During the collection period, no immune events, such as infections, were documented for the healthy donors. Time-dependent variance in a beta-binomial model of T-cell clone differential abundance was calibrated using healthy-donor blood repertoires as a training cohort. The training cohort comprised 10 or so healthy donors, 3 female and 7 male. An age range of roughly 29 to 64 years, with an average of around 44 years, was recorded for the donors. Whole blood was collected from each healthy donor at three time points spaced roughly two weeks apart and obtained from a commercial supplier. Genomic DNA was extracted from unsorted whole blood for immunosequencing.

The chain is encoded by TRBV9 joined to TRBJ2-5; 8 central nucleotides agree with TRBD1. This receptor was identified in a person aged 18 to 70 in good health. Sequencing was carried out using blood. The DNA sequence is given as TGTGCCAGCAGCGTAGGATGGGGTGGACAGGGAGCTTTAGAGACCCAGTACTTC. Translated, it reads CASSVGWGGQGALETQYF.